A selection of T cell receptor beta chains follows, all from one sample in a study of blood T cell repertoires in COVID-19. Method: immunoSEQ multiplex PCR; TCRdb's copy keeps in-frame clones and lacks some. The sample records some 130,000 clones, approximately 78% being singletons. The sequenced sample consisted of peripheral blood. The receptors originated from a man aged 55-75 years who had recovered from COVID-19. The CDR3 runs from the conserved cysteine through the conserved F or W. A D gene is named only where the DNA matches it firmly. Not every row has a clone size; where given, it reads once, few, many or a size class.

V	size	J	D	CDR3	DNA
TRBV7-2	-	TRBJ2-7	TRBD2	CASSPQALAGGRAYEQYF	TGTGCCAGCAGCCCCCAAGCCCTAGCGGGGGGGCGGGCCTACGAGCAGTACTTC
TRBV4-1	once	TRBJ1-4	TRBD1	CASSQGQGARLINEKLFF	TGCGCCAGCAGCCAAGGTCAGGGGGCCAGGCTGATTAATGAAAAACTGTTTTTT
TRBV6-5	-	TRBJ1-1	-	CASRHLRGSEAFF	TGTGCCAGCAGACACTTAAGGGGCAGTGAAGCTTTCTTT
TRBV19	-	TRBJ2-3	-	CASSTGTDTQYF	TGTGCCAGTAGTACCGGCACAGATACGCAGTATTTT
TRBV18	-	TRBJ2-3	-	CASSPLQKSTDTQYF	TGTGCCAGCTCACCACTACAAAAAAGCACAGATACGCAGTATTTT
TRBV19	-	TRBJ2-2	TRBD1	CASSPRTGNTGELFF	TGTGCCAGTAGCCCTCGGACAGGGAACACCGGGGAGCTGTTTTTT
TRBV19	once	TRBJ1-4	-	CASSEATNEKLFF	TGTGCCTCCTCCGAGGCAACAAATGAAAAACTGTTTTTT
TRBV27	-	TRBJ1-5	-	CASSATRRVSNQPQHF	TGTGCCAGCAGTGCCACTCGCAGGGTTAGCAATCAGCCCCAGCATTTT
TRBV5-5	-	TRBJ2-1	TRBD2	CASSLTSGMYNEQFF	TGTGCCAGCAGCTTGACTAGCGGTATGTACAATGAGCAGTTCTTC
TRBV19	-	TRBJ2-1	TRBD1	CAIRDRGTDEQFF	TGTGCCATCCGGGACAGGGGAACGGATGAGCAGTTCTTC
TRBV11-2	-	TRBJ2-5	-	CASSLNAASKETQYF	TGTGCCAGCAGCTTAAACGCGGCTAGCAAAGAGACCCAGTACTTC
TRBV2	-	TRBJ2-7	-	CASSEWGREQYF	TGTGCCAGCAGTGAATGGGGGAGGGAGCAGTACTTC
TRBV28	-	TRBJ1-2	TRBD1	CASSSTGTGNYGYTF	TGTGCCAGCAGTTCCACCGGGACAGGGAACTATGGCTACACCTTC
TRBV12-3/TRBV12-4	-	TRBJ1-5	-	CASSLDGGQPQHF	TGTGCCAGCAGTTTAGACGGCGGGCAGCCCCAGCATTTT
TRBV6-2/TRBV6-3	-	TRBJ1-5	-	CASSYTGLSNQPQHF	TGTGCCAGCAGTTACACAGGGCTGAGCAATCAGCCCCAGCATTTT
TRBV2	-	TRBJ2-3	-	CASGGDTDTQYF	TGTGCCAGCGGGGGCGACACAGATACGCAGTATTTT
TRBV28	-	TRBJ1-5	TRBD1	CASSSTSPGTGGPAGQPQHF	TGTGCCAGCAGTTCAACCTCCCCCGGGACAGGGGGCCCTGCGGGTCAGCCCCAGCATTTT
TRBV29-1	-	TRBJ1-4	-	CSGQTLTNEKLFF	TGCAGCGGTCAGACTTTAACTAATGAAAAACTGTTTTTT
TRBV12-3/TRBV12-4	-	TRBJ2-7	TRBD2	CASSWGGPYEQYF	TGTGCCAGCAGTTGGGGGGGTCCCTACGAGCAGTACTTC
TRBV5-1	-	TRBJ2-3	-	CASGGQLNTDTQYF	TGCGCCAGCGGCGGACAGTTGAACACAGATACGCAGTATTTT
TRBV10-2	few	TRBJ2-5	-	CASLRPEGETQYF	TGCGCCAGCCTCCGACCCGAGGGTGAGACCCAGTACTTC
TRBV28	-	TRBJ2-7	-	CASSPGTLYEQYF	TGTGCCAGCAGCCCTGGGACTCTCTACGAGCAGTACTTC
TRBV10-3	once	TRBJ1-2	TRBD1	CAISDGGQSNYGYTF	TGTGCCATCAGTGACGGGGGACAGAGCAACTATGGCTACACCTTC
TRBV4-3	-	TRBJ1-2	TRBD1	CASSQNRGSNYGYTF	TGCGCCAGCAGCCAAAACAGGGGTTCTAACTATGGCTACACCTTC
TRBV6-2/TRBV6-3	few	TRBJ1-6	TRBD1	CASSYELGQGENNSPLHF	TGTGCCAGCAGTTACGAGTTGGGACAGGGGGAGAATAATTCACCCCTCCACTTT
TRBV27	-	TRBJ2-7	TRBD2	CASSLLAGGAYEQYF	TGTGCCAGCAGTCTTCTAGCGGGAGGGGCCTACGAGCAGTACTTC
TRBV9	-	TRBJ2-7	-	CASPSRPRSRYEQYF	TGTGCCAGCCCCTCCCGCCCGAGATCACGCTACGAGCAGTACTTC
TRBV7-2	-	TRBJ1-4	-	CASSPRKGEKLFF	TGTGCCAGCAGCCCCCGGAAGGGGGAAAAACTGTTTTTT
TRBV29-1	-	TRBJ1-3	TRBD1	CSVASGTGSGNTIYF	TGCAGCGTCGCCTCCGGGACAGGCTCTGGAAACACCATATATTTT
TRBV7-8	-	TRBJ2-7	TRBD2	CASSRETGTSGEQYF	TGTGCCAGCAGCCGAGAAACCGGGACTAGCGGAGAGCAGTACTTC
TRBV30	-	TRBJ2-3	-	CAWTSSTDTQYF	TGTGCCTGGACGTCTAGCACAGATACGCAGTATTTT
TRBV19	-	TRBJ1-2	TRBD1	CASSVTGGLGDGYTF	TGTGCCAGTAGCGTGACAGGGGGCCTGGGAGATGGCTACACCTTC
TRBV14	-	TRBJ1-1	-	CASSQARIEAFF	TGTGCCAGCAGCCAAGCGAGGATTGAAGCTTTCTTT
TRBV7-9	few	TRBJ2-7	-	CASSLSGYEQYF	TGTGCCAGCAGCTTGTCAGGCTACGAGCAGTACTTC
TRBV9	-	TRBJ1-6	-	CASSVGADSNNSPLHF	TGTGCCAGCAGCGTAGGCGCGGACAGCAACAATTCACCCCTCCACTTT
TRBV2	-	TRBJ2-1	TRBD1	CASRVTGPHNEQFF	TGTGCCAGCAGAGTGACAGGGCCCCACAATGAGCAGTTCTTC
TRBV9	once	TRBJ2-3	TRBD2	CASSTSGGATDTQYF	TGTGCCAGCAGCACTAGCGGGGGAGCCACAGATACGCAGTATTTT
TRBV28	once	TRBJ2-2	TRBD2	CASSFYGWTSGSRTGELFF	TGTGCCAGCAGTTTCTATGGTTGGACTAGCGGGAGTCGCACCGGGGAGCTGTTTTTT
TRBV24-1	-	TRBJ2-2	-	CATSDTRGDFGELFF	TGTGCCACCAGTGACACACGAGGGGACTTCGGGGAGCTGTTTTTT
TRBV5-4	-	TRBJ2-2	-	CASSLAEGASTGELFF	TGTGCCAGCAGCTTGGCGGAGGGAGCGAGCACCGGGGAGCTGTTTTTT
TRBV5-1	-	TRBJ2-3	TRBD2	CASSLGGTSVADTQYF	TGCGCCAGCAGCTTGGGTGGGACTAGCGTTGCGGATACGCAGTATTTT
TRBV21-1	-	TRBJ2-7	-	CASSNVLYEQYF	TGTGCCAGCAGCAACGTTCTCTACGAGCAGTACTTC
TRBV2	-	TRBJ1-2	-	CASSSMQGSLDGYTF	TGTGCCAGCAGCTCCATGCAGGGGTCTCTAGATGGCTACACCTTC
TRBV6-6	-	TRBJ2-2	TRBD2	CATRLAGGYTGELFF	TGTGCCACCCGGCTAGCGGGAGGGTACACCGGGGAGCTGTTTTTT